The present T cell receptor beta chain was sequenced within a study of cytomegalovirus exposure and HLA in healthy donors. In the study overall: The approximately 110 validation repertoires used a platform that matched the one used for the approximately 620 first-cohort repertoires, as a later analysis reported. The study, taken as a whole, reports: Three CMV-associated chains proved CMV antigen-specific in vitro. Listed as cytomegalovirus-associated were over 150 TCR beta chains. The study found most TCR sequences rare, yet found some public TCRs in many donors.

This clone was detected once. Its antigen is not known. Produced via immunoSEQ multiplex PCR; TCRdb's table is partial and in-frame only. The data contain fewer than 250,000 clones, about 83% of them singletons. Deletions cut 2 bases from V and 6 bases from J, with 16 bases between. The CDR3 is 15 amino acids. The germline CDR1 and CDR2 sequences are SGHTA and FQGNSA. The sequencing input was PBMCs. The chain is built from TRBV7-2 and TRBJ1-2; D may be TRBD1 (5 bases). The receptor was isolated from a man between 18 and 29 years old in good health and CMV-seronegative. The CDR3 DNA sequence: TGTGCCAGCAGCTTAACAGGAGGGTCTGGGAATGGCTACACCTTC. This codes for CASSLTGGSGNGYTF.